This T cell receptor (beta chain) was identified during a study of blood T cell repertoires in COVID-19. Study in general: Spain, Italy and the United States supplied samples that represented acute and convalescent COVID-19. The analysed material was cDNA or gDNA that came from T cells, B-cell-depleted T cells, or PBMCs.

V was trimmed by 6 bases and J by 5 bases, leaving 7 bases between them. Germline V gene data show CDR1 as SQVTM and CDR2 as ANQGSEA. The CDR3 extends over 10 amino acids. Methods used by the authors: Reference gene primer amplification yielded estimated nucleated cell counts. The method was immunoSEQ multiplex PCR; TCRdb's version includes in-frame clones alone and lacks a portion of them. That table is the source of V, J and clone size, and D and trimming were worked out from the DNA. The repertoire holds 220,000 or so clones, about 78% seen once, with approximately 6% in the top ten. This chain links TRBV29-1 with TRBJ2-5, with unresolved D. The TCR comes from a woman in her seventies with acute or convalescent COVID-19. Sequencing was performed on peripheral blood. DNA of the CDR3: TGCAGCGTAGGCAGGGAGACCCAGTACTTC. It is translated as CSVGRETQYF.